This T cell receptor beta chain originates from a study of post-analysis software for immune sequencing data. The CDR3 extends over 16 amino acids. Germline values: CDR1 SGHRS, CDR2 YFSETQ. V was trimmed by 3 bases and J by 4 bases, leaving 16 bases between them. Researchers reported that TCR beta cDNA libraries carried unique molecular identifiers. One entry per CDR3 protein, called by TCRdb with MiXCR from the PCR reads. The data contain a few hundred thousand distinct CDR3 sequences, 30% to 45% of them seen just once; the ten biggest clones take up 4% to 6%. This clonotype was seen a few times. The target antigen is unknown. Study outcomes and limitations: Samples prepared in the same batch strongly co-clustered by F measure. Significantly lower normalized Chao1 diversity was found in patients with multiple sclerosis relative to controls. Among four or five TRBV segments more frequent in patients than controls were TRBV5-6, TRBV5-1 and TRBV20-1.

The chain uses TRBV5-1 and TRBJ2-2; weak D call: TRBD2 (6 bases). This TCR derives from a girl under 18 with multiple sclerosis. Sequencing was performed on blood. CDR3: CASSSGRLRLTGELFF. CDR3 bases: TGCGCCAGCAGCTCGGGGAGGTTAAGGCTCACCGGGGAGCTGTTTTTT.